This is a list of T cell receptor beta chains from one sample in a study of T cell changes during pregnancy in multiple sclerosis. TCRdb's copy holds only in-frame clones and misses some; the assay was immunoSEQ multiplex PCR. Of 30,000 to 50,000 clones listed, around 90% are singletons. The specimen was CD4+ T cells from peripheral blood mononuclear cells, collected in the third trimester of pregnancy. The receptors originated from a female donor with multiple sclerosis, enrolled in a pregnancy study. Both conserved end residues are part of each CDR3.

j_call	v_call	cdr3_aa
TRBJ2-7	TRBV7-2	CASSLPYRMAAREQYF
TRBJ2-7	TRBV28	CASSPVSVSYEQYF
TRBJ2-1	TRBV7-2	CASSLTGGKYNEQFF
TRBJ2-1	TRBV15	CATSRGGFGSGRGEQFF
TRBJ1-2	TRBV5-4	CASSLYGGVLSYGYTF
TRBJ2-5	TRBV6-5	CASSYLPTGDETQYF
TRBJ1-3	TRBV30	CAWTGPSGNTIYF
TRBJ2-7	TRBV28	CASNSGDSGGEQYF
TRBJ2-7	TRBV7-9	CASSSQRRLAGAYEQYF
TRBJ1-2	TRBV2	CASSEALRNYGYTF